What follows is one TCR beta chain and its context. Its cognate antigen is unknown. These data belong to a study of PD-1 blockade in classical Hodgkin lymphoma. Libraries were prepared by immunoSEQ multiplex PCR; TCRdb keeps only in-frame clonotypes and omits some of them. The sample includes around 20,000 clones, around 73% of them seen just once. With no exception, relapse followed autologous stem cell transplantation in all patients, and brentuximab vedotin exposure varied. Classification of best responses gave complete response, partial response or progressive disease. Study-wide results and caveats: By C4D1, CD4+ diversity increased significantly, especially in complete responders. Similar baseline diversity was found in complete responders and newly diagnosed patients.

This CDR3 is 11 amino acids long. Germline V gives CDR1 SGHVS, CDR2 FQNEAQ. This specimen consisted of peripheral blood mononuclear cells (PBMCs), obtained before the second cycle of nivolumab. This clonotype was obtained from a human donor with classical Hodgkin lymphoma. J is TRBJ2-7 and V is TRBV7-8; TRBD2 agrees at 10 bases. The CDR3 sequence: CATSGAYEQYF. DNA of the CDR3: TGTGCTACTAGCGGGGCCTACGAGCAGTACTTC.